This T cell receptor (beta chain) was recovered during a study of T cell responses to AZD1222 COVID-19 vaccine. Trimming shortened V by 4 bases and J by 7 bases, and 14 bases separated the two germline ends. Looked up from germline, CDR1 is MNHEY and CDR2 is SVGEGT. The CDR3 has 13 residues. This clone appeared a single time. Its antigen is not known. TCRdb keeps only in-frame clones here, not all; method: immunoSEQ multiplex PCR. This sample has roughly 130,000 clones, with roughly 88% found just once. Points from the study as a whole: Baseline seropositives among AZD1222 recipients totaled only five to seven. Clonal diversity was possibly underestimated; the donors were predominantly white British and more often female. Only after the peak T cell response were repertoires sampled.

This clonotype originated in an adult in good health. This chain uses TRBV6-2 or TRBV6-3 with TRBJ2-7; D may be TRBD2 (6 bases). This specimen consisted of peripheral blood, obtained on day 0 of AZD1222 vaccination. CDR3: CASSSAGTGEQYF. The DNA for the CDR3 is TGTGCCAGCAGTTCGGCGGGAACTGGGGAGCAGTACTTC.